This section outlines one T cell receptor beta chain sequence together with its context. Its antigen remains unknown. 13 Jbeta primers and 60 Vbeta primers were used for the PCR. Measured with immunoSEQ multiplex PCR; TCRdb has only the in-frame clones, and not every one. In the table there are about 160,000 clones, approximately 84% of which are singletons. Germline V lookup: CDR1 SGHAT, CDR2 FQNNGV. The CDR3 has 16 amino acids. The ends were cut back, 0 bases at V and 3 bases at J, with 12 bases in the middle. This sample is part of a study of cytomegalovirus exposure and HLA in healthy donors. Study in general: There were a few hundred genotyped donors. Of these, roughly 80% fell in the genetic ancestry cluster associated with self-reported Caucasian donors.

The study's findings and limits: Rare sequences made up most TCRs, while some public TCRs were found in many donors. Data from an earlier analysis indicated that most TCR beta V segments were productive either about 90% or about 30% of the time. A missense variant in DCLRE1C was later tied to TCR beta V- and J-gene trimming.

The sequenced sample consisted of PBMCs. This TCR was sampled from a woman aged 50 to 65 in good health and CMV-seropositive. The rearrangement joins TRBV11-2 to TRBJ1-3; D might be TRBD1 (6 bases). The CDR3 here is CASSLDRGRGGNTIYF. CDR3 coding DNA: TGTGCCAGCAGCTTAGATCGGGGCAGGGGTGGAAACACCATATATTTT.